This T cell receptor beta chain emerged from a study of cytomegalovirus exposure and HLA in healthy donors. Study-level information: Of the donors genotyped, approximately 430 in all, about 82% fell in the Caucasian-associated ancestry cluster.

Broader study findings: A later analysis found that most CMV-associated TCR beta chains appeared HLA-restricted. In vitro testing confirmed a few CMV-associated chains as specific for CMV antigens.

Remarks on this clone: The antigen remains undetermined.

Germline V gene data show CDR1 as SGHVS and CDR2 as FNYEAQ. V dropped 5 bases and J dropped 8 bases, with 16 bases sitting between them. The CDR3 sequence is 14 residues long. With 60 Vbeta and 13 Jbeta primers, the PCR was carried out. Only in-frame clones appear in the TCRdb table, and some are missing; sequencing was by immunoSEQ multiplex PCR. The data hold around 100,000 clones, with 80% to 90% observed a single time. This sequence originates from a young man in good health and CMV-seropositive. The V and J genes are TRBV7-6 and TRBJ2-1, with D unresolved. Sequencing was done on a sample of PBMCs. This CDR3 reads CASSINTLVDEQFF. The CDR3 DNA reads as TGTGCCAGCAGCATTAACACCCTAGTCGATGAGCAGTTCTTC. The entire variable domain, with the rest obtained from reference TRBV7-6 and TRBJ2-1, is as follows: GAGVSQSPRYKVTKRGQDVALRCDPISGHVSLYWYRQALGQGPEFLTYFNYEAQQDKSGLPNDRFSAERPEGSISTLTIQRTEQRDSAMYRCASSINTLVDEQFFGPGTRLTVL.